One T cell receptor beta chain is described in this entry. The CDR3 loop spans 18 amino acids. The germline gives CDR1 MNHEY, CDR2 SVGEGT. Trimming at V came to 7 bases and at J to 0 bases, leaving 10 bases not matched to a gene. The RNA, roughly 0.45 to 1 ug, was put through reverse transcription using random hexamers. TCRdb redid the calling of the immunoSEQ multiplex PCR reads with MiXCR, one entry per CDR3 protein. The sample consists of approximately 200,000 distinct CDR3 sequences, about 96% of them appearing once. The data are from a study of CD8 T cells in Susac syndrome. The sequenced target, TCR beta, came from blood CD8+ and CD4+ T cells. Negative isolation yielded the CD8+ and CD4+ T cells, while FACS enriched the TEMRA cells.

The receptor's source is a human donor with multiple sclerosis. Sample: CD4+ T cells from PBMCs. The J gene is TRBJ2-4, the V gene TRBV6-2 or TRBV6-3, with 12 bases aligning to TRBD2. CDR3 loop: CASNLGTSGRLAKNIQYF. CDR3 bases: TGTGCCAGCAACCTCGGGACTAGCGGGCGTCTAGCCAAAAACATTCAGTACTTC.